The 24 T cell receptor beta chains below come from one sample, sequenced in a study of regulatory T cells in long-lasting Graves disease. Time point meaning: newly diagnosed GD, antithyroid drugs for less than 3 months. Generation of the TCR library employed RNA extracted from PBMCs. In building TCR beta libraries, iRepertoire HTBI primers were used together with Arm-PCR of CDR3 regions. TCRdb analysed the multiplex PCR reads with MiXCR anew, one entry per CDR3 protein. In the table there are about half a million distinct CDR3 sequences, around 12% of which are singletons. The same specimen was also included in a second study, on T cells in Graves' hyperthyroidism and ophthalmopathy.

Sequenced material: peripheral blood mononuclear cells (PBMCs), taken at new diagnosis, from a patient treated with antithyroid drugs. The receptor set was obtained from a woman aged 25 to 39 with Graves disease.

At least ten counts were recorded for this clonotype. The CDR3: CASRITGLGGYTF. The CDR3 DNA is TGTGCCAGCAGAATAACAGGGTTGGGAGGCTACACCTTC. The chain has TRBV27 and TRBJ1-2; TRBD1 is a possible D gene (6 bases). The germline gives CDR1 MNHEY, CDR2 SMNVEV (reference sequence). Trimming removed 6 bases from V and 8 bases from J, with 16 bases in between. The CDR3 has 13 amino acids.

This clonotype was found many times. This chain connects TRBV2 to TRBJ1-5; D is undetermined. Germline values: CDR1 SNHLY, CDR2 FYNNEI. V lost 1 base and J 2 bases, leaving 9 bases between the germline ends. This CDR3 contains 15 residues. CDR3 residues: CASSEVGMGNQPQHF. CDR3 in DNA: TGTGCCAGCAGTGAAGTCGGGATGGGCAATCAGCCCCAGCATTTT.

This clonotype was seen at least ten times. The CDR3 DNA follows: TGTGCCAGCTCACCCATAAGCACAACTAATGAAAAACTGTTTTTT. Its translation: CASSPISTTNEKLFF. The chain has TRBV18 and TRBJ1-4, with D hard to call. V gave up 3 bases and J gave up 0 bases, with 8 bases separating them. The germline V gene encodes CDR1 KGHSH and CDR2 LQKENI. The CDR3 is 15 amino acids.

This clonotype was found many times. This rearrangement joins TRBV3-1 to TRBJ2-2; D perhaps matches TRBD1 (5 bases). This CDR3 is built from 15 residues. V was trimmed by 1 base and J by 5 bases, leaving 11 bases between them. Germline CDR1 LGHDT, CDR2 YNNKEL (reference sequence). The CDR3 loop reads CASSQGGAKTGELFF. The CDR3 DNA follows: TGTGCCAGCAGCCAAGGGGGCGCAAAAACCGGGGAGCTGTTTTTT. Filled out from reference TRBV3-1 and TRBJ2-2, the complete variable domain reads DTAVSQTPKYLVTQMGNDKSIKCEQNLGHDTMYWYKQDSKKFLKIMFSYNNKELIINETVPNRFSPKSPDKAHLNLHINSLELGDSAVYFCASSQGGAKTGELFFGEGSRLTVL.

This clonotype has just a few counts. The rearrangement links TRBV5-1 to TRBJ2-2; D might be TRBD1 or TRBD2, each matching 5 bases. The length of the CDR3 is 16 residues. Germline loops: CDR1 SGHRS, CDR2 YFSETQ. The V and J ends lost 2 bases and 2 bases respectively, with 13 bases between them. The CDR3 nucleotides read TGCGCCAGCAGCTTAAAGGGACGGACAAACACCGGGGAGCTGTTTTTT. It encodes CASSLKGRTNTGELFF.

The chain recombines TRBV7-2 with TRBJ1-4, with a weak D call TRBD1 (6 bases). V was trimmed by 4 bases and J by 8 bases, leaving 8 bases between them. The CDR3 extends over 12 amino acids. Germline V CDR1 and CDR2: SGHTA, FQGNSA. For the CDR3, the DNA is TGTGCCAGCAGCTACAGGGAAGAAAAACTGTTTTTT. Translated: CASSYREEKLFF.

As regards this clonotype: Since no conserved phenylalanine or tryptophan closes the CDR3, a read error is the likely cause. This sequence joins TRBV4-3 and TRBJ2-5; D is possibly TRBD1 (7 bases). Germline lookup yields CDR1 LGHNA and CDR2 YSLEER. The CDR3 sequence is 15 residues long. The chain's CDR3 is CAGSQENRGGNTQYL. In nucleotides, the CDR3 is TGCGCCGGCAGCCAAGAAAACAGGGGCGGGAATACCCAGTACCTC.

This clonotype was recorded many times. The DNA for the CDR3 is TGTGCCAGCAGTTTGGGTTCTTGGGGGGGCACAGATACGCAGTATTTT. Encoded protein: CASSLGSWGGTDTQYF. The chain links TRBV27 to TRBJ2-3; a weak D match, TRBD2 (6 bases). Trimming took 3 bases from V and 1 from J, leaving 14 bases between them. CDR1 and CDR2 (germline): MNHEY, SMNVEV (reference sequence). The CDR3 contains 16 residues.

This clonotype was detected many times. This rearrangement joins TRBV13 to TRBJ2-3; D ambiguous. This CDR3 is 14 amino acids long. V was pared by 1 base and J by 2 bases, with 7 bases between. The germline CDR1 and CDR2 sequences are PRHDT and FYEKMQ (reference sequence). CDR3 bases: TGTGCCAGCAGCTTAGCCCCCTACACAGATACGCAGTATTTT. Amino acid sequence: CASSLAPYTDTQYF.

This clonotype was seen at least ten times. The chain carries TRBV11-3 and TRBJ2-1; D gene uncertain. V was shortened by 1 base and J by 10 bases, with 11 bases between the two germline ends. The CDR3 is made up of 13 amino acids. Germline V gene sequence: CDR1 SGHNT, CDR2 YENEEA. Here the CDR3 DNA reads TGTGCCAGCAGCTTAGCCAGCATTCAGGAGCAGTTCTTC. It codes for CASSLASIQEQFF.

The chain's CDR3 is CSVHRRRSGMDEQFF. The CDR3 DNA reads as TGCAGCGTGCACAGAAGGAGGTCAGGGATGGATGAGCAGTTCTTC. This chain links TRBV29-1 with TRBJ2-1; D is perhaps TRBD1 or TRBD2 (5 bases each). Germline CDR1 SQVTM, CDR2 ANQGSEA. Trimming stripped 6 bases from V and 8 bases from J, with 23 bases between. The CDR3 has 15 residues.

The rearrangement joins TRBV7-8 to TRBJ2-7; 9 bases fit TRBD2. In germline, CDR1 is SGHVS, CDR2 FQNEAQ. CDR3 size: 16 residues. The ends lost 2 bases at V and 4 bases at J; junction bases unmatched: 9. The CDR3 nucleotides are TGTGCCAGCAGCTTATTCCCCGGGACTAGCATTTACGAGCAGTACTTC. It specifies CASSLFPGTSIYEQYF.

The J gene is TRBJ2-5, the V gene TRBV18; D tentatively fits TRBD1 or TRBD2 (6 bases each). CDR1 and CDR2 from the germline V gene are KGHSH and LQKENI. The V gene lost 3 bases and the J gene lost 5 bases, with 16 bases spanning the gap. The CDR3 is 15 residues long. CDR3 nucleotide sequence: TGTGCCAGCTCACCGACCAGGGGAGGAGGGGAGACCCAGTACTTC. Translated, it gives CASSPTRGGGETQYF.

This rearrangement joins TRBV20-1 to TRBJ2-2; TRBD1 or TRBD2 may be the D gene (5 bases each). Germline V gives CDR1 DFQATT, CDR2 SNEGSKA (reference sequence). The CDR3 runs 13 residues. V lost 0 bases and J lost 5, with 7 bases in between. CDR3 sequence reads: CSAREGPTGELFF. CDR3 bases: TGCAGTGCTAGAGAGGGACCGACCGGGGAGCTGTTTTTT.

This clonotype was seen at least ten times. The chain recombines TRBV29-1 with TRBJ2-1, with D perhaps matching TRBD2 (6 bases). CDR3 size: 13 residues. V was trimmed by 4 bases and J by 7 bases, leaving 14 bases between them. The germline gives CDR1 SQVTM, CDR2 ANQGSEA. The CDR3 spells CSVVPGARNEQFF. CDR3 DNA sequence: TGCAGCGTTGTCCCGGGAGCGCGGAATGAGCAGTTCTTC.

At least ten counts were recorded for this clonotype. CDR3 nucleotide sequence: TGTGCCAGCAGAGGACGGCCGAACACTGAAGCTTTCTTT. Protein product: CASRGRPNTEAFF. V is TRBV19 and J is TRBJ1-1; D remains unclear. The CDR3 extends over 13 amino acids. V was clipped by 9 bases and J by 1 base, with 12 bases between them. CDR1 is LNHDA, CDR2 SQIVND, per germline (reference sequence).

This clonotype was observed many times. V and J are TRBV13 and TRBJ2-3; 8 bases fit TRBD2. The CDR3 has 15 residues. The V segment lost 6 bases and the J segment 4 bases; nucleotides outside the gene matches: 9. In germline, CDR1 is PRHDT, CDR2 FYEKMQ (reference sequence). The CDR3 DNA is TGTGCCAGCAGACGAACGGGAGGGCGGGCAGATACGCAGTATTTT. Translation gives CASRRTGGRADTQYF.

The chain carries TRBV19 and TRBJ2-2; no reliable D call. From germline, CDR1 is LNHDA and CDR2 SQIVND (reference sequence). V dropped 5 bases and J dropped 4 bases, with 11 bases sitting between them. This CDR3 comprises 14 residues. CDR3 sequence: CASSPPPSTGELFF. The CDR3 nucleotides read TGTGCCAGTAGTCCCCCCCCCTCCACCGGGGAGCTGTTTTTT.

This clonotype has only a few counts. V is TRBV14 and J is TRBJ1-1; unclear D gene. The CDR3 spans 14 residues. The V and J ends lost 7 bases and 0 bases respectively, with 12 bases between them. CDR1 is SGHDN and CDR2 is FVKESK in the germline V gene. This chain's CDR3 is CASNGRDMNTEAFF. The CDR3 DNA sequence: TGTGCCAGCAACGGACGAGACATGAACACTGAAGCTTTCTTT. Variable domain in full (rest from reference TRBV14 and TRBJ1-1): EAGVTQFPSHSVIEKGQTVTLRCDPISGHDNLYWYRRVMGKEIKFLLHFVKESKQDESGMPNNRFLAERTGGTYSTLKVQPAELEDSGVYFCASNGRDMNTEAFFGQGTRLTVV.

This clonotype was seen repeatedly, ten times or more. J is TRBJ1-5 and V is TRBV18; unclear D gene. CDR3 length equals 15 residues. Germline lookup yields CDR1 KGHSH and CDR2 LQKENI. V lost 2 bases to trimming and J lost 0 bases, with 8 bases between them. This CDR3 is CASSPGSYSNQPQHF. The CDR3 region has the DNA TGTGCCAGCTCACCAGGGAGTTATAGCAATCAGCCCCAGCATTTT.

V gene TRBV11-3 combines with J gene TRBJ1-3; TRBD1 might be the D (6 bases). V was clipped by 0 bases and J by 0 bases, with 12 bases between them. The CDR3 consists of 17 residues. Germline V CDR1 and CDR2: SGHNT, YENEEA. This chain's CDR3 is CASSLELTGASGNTIYF. The CDR3 bases are TGTGCCAGCAGCTTAGAATTAACGGGGGCCTCTGGAAACACCATATATTTT.

Points on this clonotype: This could be a read error, since a much larger clone is one nucleotide away. This sequence joins TRBV7-9 and TRBJ1-5; tentatively, D is TRBD1 (6 bases). Germline V lookup: CDR1 SEHNR, CDR2 FQNEAQ (reference sequence). The CDR3 has 15 amino acids. CDR3 bases: TGTGCCAGCAGCCCCGGATGGAGGGACAATCGGCCCCAGCATTTT. Encoded protein: CASSPGWRDNRPQHF.

This chain links TRBV5-4 with TRBJ2-3; D not resolved. Trimming took off 4 bases at V and 8 bases at J, with 11 bases between the two ends. Germline CDR1 and CDR2: SGHNT and YYREEE (reference sequence). This CDR3 contains 12 residues. This CDR3 is CASSPYFGTQYF. Here the CDR3 DNA reads TGTGCCAGCAGCCCCTATTTTGGTACGCAGTATTTT.

This clonotype occurred a few times. This sequence joins TRBV6-1 and TRBJ2-1; D is unresolved. The assigned J gene may be wrong: the sequence end matches TRBJ2-5 better. There are 15 residues in the CDR3. Germline CDR1 MNHNS, CDR2 SASEGT. The CDR3 region is CASSAIRQSQETQYF. DNA of the CDR3: TGTGCCAGCAGTGCGATTCGGCAGTCCCAAGAGACCCAGTACTTC.